This record covers a single TCR beta chain. Cells sorted as Tregs were CD4+, CD25+ and CD127-/low. Germline V lookup: CDR1 SGHRS, CDR2 YFSETQ. V was clipped by 3 bases and J by 2 bases; unmatched bases: 4. This CDR3 region has 14 residues. MiXCR, applied by TCRdb to the 5' RACE reads, yields one record per CDR3 protein. This table holds tens of thousands of distinct CDR3 sequences, around 20% found once. This receptor was identified in a female donor with breast cancer. Sequenced input: Tregs sorted from blood. V and J are TRBV5-1 and TRBJ2-5; TRBD2 matches 7 bases. CDR3 amino acids: CASSSRDYQETQYF. The CDR3, as DNA: TGCGCCAGCAGCTCCCGGGACTATCAAGAGACCCAGTACTTC. Variable domain in full (rest from reference TRBV5-1 and TRBJ2-5): KAGVTQTPRYLIKTRGQQVTLSCSPISGHRSVSWYQQTPGQGLQFLFEYFSETQRNKGNFPGRFSGRQFSNSRSEMNVSTLELGDSALYLCASSSRDYQETQYFGPGTRLLVL.